The sequence of this T cell receptor (beta chain) was determined in a study of a mutant IDH1 vaccine in newly diagnosed glioma. Study-level information: All eight of the vaccinations patients received fell in weeks 1, 3, 5, 7, 11, 15, 19 and 23. Beginning 4-6 weeks after radiotherapy alone, or with temozolomide cycles, vaccination took place. Patients had received radiotherapy, temozolomide, or both previously, most receiving both.

Germline V gene data show CDR1 as SGHNT and CDR2 as YYREEE (reference sequence). V was clipped by 0 bases and J by 4 bases, with 4 bases between them. This CDR3 contains 12 residues. Measured with immunoSEQ multiplex PCR; TCRdb has only the in-frame clones, and not every one. The sample shows 40,000 or so clones, approximately 90% of them seen only once. The time point is: week 5, during vaccination. The study gave 300 ug of mutant IDH1 20-mer peptide per vaccine dose, with topical imiquimod. General study findings and limits: Seemingly, pseudoprogression had no relation to changes in the top peripheral T cell clonotypes.

This clone was detected only once. Its antigen is not known. This chain connects TRBV5-4 to TRBJ1-2; D unclear. The sequenced sample was PBMCs, obtained from a glioma patient whose treatment included an IDH1 peptide vaccine. The receptor was isolated from a man in his fifties or sixties with glioma. CDR3 sequence (DNA): TGTGCCAGCAGCTTGGTGGGCTATGGCTACACCTTC. Residues: CASSLVGYGYTF.